The entry below gives a single TCR beta chain sequence along with its context. The target antigen is unknown. These data belong to a study of lymphopenia after photon versus proton radiotherapy. Assay used: immunoSEQ multiplex PCR; TCRdb lists only in-frame clones, some missing. The table shows approximately 25,000 clones, with about 82% occurring only once. Notes on the study in general: Proton therapy kept repertoires fairly stable, unlike photons, which gained effector/memory cells. Oligoclonal CD8+ Temra expansion after nadir drove photon patients' diversity drop. Survival link was tested only in deceased patients; proton benefit remains a possibility.

The V end lost 5 bases, the J end lost 0 bases, and 8 bases lay between the germline ends. This CDR3 spans 14 amino acids. CDR1 and CDR2 (germline): MNHEY, SVGAGI. This rearrangement joins TRBV6-5 to TRBJ1-3, with D unclear. The starting material was peripheral blood, obtained from a patient treated with proton-based radiotherapy. This receptor was identified in a woman in her 70s with pancreatic cancer. DNA of the CDR3: TGTGCCAGCAGTGCCACAAGCTCTGGAAACACCATATATTTT. Protein: CASSATSSGNTIYF.